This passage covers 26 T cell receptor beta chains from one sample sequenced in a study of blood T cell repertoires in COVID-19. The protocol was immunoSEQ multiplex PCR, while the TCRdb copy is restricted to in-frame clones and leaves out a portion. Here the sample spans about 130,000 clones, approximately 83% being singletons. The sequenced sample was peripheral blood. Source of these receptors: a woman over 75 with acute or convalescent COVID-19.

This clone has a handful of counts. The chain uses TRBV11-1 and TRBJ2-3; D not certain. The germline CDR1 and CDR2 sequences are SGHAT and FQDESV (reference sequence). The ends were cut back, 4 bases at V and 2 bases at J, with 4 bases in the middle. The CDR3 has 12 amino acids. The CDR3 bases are TGTGCCAGCAGCTCACACACAGATACGCAGTATTTT. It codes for CASSSHTDTQYF.

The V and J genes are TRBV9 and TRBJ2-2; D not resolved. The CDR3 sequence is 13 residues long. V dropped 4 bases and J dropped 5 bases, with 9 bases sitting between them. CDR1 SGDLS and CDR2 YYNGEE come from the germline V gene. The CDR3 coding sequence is TGTGCCAGCAGCACACAGCTTACCGGGGAGCTGTTTTTT. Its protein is CASSTQLTGELFF.

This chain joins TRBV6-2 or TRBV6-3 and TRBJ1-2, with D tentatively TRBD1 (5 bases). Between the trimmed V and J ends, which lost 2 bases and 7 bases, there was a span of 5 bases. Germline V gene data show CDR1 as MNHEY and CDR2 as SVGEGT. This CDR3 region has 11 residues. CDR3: CASSYRGGYTF. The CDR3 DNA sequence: TGTGCCAGCAGTTACAGGGGTGGCTACACCTTC.

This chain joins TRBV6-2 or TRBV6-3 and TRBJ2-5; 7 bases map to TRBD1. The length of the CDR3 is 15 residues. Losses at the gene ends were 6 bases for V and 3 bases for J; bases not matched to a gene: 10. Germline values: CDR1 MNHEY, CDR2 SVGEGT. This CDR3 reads CASSRTGFGEETQYF. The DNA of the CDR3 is TGTGCCAGCAGCCGGACAGGATTTGGTGAAGAGACCCAGTACTTC.

DNA for the CDR3: TGTGCCAGCAGTCCCGGCAATCAGCCCCAGCATTTT. Translated: CASSPGNQPQHF. The rearrangement links TRBV12-3 or TRBV12-4 to TRBJ1-5, with unresolved D. The CDR3 consists of 12 residues. The ends were cut back, 5 bases at V and 2 bases at J, with 4 bases in the middle.

The CDR3 loop reads CASSYRLVTEAFF. In DNA form, the CDR3 reads TGTGCCAGCAGTTACAGGCTAGTCACTGAAGCTTTCTTT. The chain uses TRBV6-2 or TRBV6-3 and TRBJ1-1; D gene ambiguous. The CDR3 extends over 13 amino acids. Trimming took off 2 bases at V and 4 bases at J, with 8 bases between the two ends. Germline V gene sequence: CDR1 MNHEY, CDR2 SVGEGT.

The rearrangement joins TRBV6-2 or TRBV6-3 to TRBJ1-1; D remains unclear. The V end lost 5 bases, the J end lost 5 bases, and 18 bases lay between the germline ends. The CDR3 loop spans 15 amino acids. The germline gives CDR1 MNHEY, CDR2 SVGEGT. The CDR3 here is CASSHHRTPDTEAFF. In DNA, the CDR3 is TGTGCCAGCAGTCACCACCGGACTCCCGATACTGAAGCTTTCTTT.

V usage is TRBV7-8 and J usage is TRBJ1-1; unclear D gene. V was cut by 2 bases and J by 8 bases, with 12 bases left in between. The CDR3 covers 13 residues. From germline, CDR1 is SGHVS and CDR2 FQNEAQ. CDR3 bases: TGTGCCAGCAGCTTAAGTCACCCGGGGGAAGCTTTCTTT. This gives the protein CASSLSHPGEAFF.

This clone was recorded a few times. The CDR3 DNA follows: TGTGCCAGCAGTTTAAGGGCGGGGCGGGGATCCTACGAGCAGTACTTC. It specifies CASSLRAGRGSYEQYF. The chain has TRBV27 and TRBJ2-7, with D possibly matching TRBD2 (6 bases). Between the trimmed V and J ends, which lost 2 bases and 1 base, there was a span of 15 bases. This CDR3 region has 16 residues. Germline lookup yields CDR1 MNHEY and CDR2 SMNVEV (reference sequence).

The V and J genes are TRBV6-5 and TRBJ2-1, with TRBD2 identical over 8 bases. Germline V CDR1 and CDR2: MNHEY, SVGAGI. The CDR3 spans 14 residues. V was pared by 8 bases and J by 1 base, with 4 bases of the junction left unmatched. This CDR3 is CASQRGQSYNEQFF. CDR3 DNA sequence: TGTGCCAGCCAGCGGGGGCAATCCTACAATGAGCAGTTCTTC.

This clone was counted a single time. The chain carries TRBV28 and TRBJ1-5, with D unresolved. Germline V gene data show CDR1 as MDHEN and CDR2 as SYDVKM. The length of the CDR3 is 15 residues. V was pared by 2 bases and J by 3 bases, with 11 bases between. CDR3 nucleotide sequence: TGTGCCAGCAGTTTAGAGGGCACGATCAATCAGCCCCAGCATTTT. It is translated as CASSLEGTINQPQHF.

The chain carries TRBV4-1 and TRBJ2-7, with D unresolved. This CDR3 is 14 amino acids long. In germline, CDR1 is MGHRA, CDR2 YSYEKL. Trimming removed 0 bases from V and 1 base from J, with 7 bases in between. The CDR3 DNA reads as TGCGCCAGCAGCCAAGAATTACAGTCCTACGAGCAGTACTTC. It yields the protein CASSQELQSYEQYF.

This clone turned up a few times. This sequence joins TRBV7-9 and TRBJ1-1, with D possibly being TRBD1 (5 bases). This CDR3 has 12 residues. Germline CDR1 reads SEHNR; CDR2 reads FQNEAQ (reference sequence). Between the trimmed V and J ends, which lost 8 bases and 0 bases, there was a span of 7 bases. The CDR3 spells CASGAVNTEAFF. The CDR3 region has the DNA TGTGCCAGCGGGGCGGTGAACACTGAAGCTTTCTTT.

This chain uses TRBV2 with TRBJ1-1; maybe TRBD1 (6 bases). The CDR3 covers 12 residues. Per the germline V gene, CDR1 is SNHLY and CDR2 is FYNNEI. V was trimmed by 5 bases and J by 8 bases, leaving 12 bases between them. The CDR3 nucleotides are TGTGCCAGCAGTCCACAGGGTTCCGAAGCTTTCTTT. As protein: CASSPQGSEAFF.

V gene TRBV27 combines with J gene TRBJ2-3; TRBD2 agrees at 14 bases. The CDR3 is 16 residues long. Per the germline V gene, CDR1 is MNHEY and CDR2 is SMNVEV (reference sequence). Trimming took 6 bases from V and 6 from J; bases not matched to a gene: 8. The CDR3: CASSPGLAGGLDTQYF. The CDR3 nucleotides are TGTGCCAGCAGCCCCGGACTAGCGGGGGGCCTGGATACGCAGTATTTT.

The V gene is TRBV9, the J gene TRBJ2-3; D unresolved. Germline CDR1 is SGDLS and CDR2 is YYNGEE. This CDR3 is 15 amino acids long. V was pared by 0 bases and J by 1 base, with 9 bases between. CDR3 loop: CASSVGSSGTDTQYF. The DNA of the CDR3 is TGTGCCAGCAGCGTAGGATCTTCAGGCACAGATACGCAGTATTTT.

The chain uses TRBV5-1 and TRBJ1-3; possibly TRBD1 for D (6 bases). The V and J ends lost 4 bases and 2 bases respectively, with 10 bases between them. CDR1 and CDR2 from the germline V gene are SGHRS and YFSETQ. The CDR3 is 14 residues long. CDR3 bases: TGCGCCAGCAGCGAGGGGGGGACTGGAAACACCATATATTTT. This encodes CASSEGGTGNTIYF.

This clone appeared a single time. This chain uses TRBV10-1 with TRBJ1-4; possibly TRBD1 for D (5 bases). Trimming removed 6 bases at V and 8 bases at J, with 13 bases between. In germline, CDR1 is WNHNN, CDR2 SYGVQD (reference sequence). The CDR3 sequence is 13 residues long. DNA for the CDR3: TGCGCCAGCAGCCCCCGGCGGGGCGAAAAACTGTTTTTT. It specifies CASSPRRGEKLFF.

This chain's CDR3 is CASSVQGPTDTQYF. In DNA, the CDR3 is TGTGCCAGTAGTGTTCAGGGGCCAACAGATACGCAGTATTTT. V usage is TRBV19 and J usage is TRBJ2-3; D may be TRBD1 (6 bases). V was pared by 5 bases and J by 3 bases, with 12 bases between. CDR1 and CDR2 from the germline V gene are LNHDA and SQIVND (reference sequence). CDR3 length equals 14 residues.

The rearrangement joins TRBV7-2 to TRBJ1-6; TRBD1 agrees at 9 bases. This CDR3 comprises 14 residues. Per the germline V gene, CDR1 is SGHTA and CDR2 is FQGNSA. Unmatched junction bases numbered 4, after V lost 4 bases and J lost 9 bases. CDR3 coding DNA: TGTGCCAGCAGCTCGGGACAGGGAATTTCACCCCTCCACTTT. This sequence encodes CASSSGQGISPLHF.

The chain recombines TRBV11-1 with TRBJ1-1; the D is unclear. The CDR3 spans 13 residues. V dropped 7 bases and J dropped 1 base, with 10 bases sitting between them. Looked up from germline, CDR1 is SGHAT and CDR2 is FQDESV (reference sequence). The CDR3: CASKRDPNTEAFF. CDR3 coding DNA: TGTGCCAGCAAGAGGGATCCGAACACTGAAGCTTTCTTT.

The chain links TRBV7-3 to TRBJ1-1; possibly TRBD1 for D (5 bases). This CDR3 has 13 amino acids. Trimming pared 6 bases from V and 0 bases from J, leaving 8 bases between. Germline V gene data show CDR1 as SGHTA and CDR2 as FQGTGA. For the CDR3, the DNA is TGTGCCAGCAGAAGACAGTTGAACACTGAAGCTTTCTTT. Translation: CASRRQLNTEAFF. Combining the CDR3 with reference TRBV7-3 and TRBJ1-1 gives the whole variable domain GAGVSQTPSNKVTEKGKYVELRCDPISGHTALYWYRQSLGQGPEFLIYFQGTGAADDSGLPNDRFFAVRPEGSVSTLKIQRTERGDSAVYLCASRRQLNTEAFFGQGTRLTVV.

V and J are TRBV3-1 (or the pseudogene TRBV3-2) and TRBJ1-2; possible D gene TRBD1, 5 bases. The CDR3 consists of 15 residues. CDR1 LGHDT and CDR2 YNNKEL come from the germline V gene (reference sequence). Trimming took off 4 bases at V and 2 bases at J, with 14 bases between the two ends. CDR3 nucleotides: TGTGCCAGCAGCCTCAAGGGGCAGGGCAACTATGGCTACACCTTC. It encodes CASSLKGQGNYGYTF.

The CDR3 loop reads CASSPLDREETQYF. The CDR3 DNA reads TGTGCCAGCAGCCCCCTAGACAGGGAAGAGACCCAGTACTTC. The rearrangement uses TRBV5-4 and TRBJ2-5; 7 bases line up with TRBD1. V was pared by 4 bases and J by 3 bases, with 6 bases of the junction left unmatched. This CDR3 contains 14 residues. The germline V gene encodes CDR1 SGHNT and CDR2 YYREEE (reference sequence).

The CDR3 spells CASSPNGGKSGYGYTF. CDR3 nucleotide sequence: TGTGCCAGTAGCCCAAACGGGGGAAAATCGGGCTATGGCTACACCTTC. The V call is TRBV19, the J call TRBJ1-2, with D perhaps TRBD1 (5 bases). Germline V gene sequence: CDR1 LNHDA, CDR2 SQIVND (reference sequence). CDR3 length: 16 residues. V dropped 6 bases and J dropped 4 bases, with 21 bases sitting between them.

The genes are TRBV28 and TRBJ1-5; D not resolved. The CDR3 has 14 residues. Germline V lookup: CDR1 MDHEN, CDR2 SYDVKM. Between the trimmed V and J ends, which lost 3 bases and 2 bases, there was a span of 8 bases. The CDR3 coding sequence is TGTGCCAGCAGTTTTCGCGCGGGCAATCAGCCCCAGCATTTT. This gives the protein CASSFRAGNQPQHF.